This T cell receptor beta chain emerged from a study of T cells in Graves' hyperthyroidism and ophthalmopathy. RNA transcripts served as the template for amplifying TCR beta CDR3 regions. HTBI primers were employed in a first-round RT-PCR of the TCR CDR3. TCRdb processed the multiplex PCR reads anew with MiXCR; each CDR3 protein has one entry. Of hundreds of thousands of distinct CDR3 sequences in the sample, roughly a sixth are singletons; the top ten hold 16%. Germline-derived CDR1 and CDR2 are SQVTM and ANQGSEA. The CDR3 covers 14 residues. V lost 3 bases to trimming and J lost 2 bases, with 13 bases between them. Thyroid ultrasound and orbital computed tomography, with clinical symptoms and serum thyroxine and TRAb, informed diagnoses. Any symptoms of ophthalmopathy came after the first hyperthyroidism diagnosis, from which the blood sample dates.

This sequence originates from a woman aged 50 to 60 with Graves' hyperthyroidism that later progressed to Graves' ophthalmopathy. The sequenced sample was blood. This rearrangement joins TRBV29-1 to TRBJ1-2, with D possibly TRBD1 on 6 matching bases. Here the CDR3 reads CSVDGGRGNYGYTF. Written as DNA, the CDR3 is TGCAGCGTTGATGGGGGCAGGGGCAACTATGGCTACACCTTC.